This passage covers 32 T cell receptor beta chains from one sample sequenced in a study of control samples from healthy donors and cancer patients. Sequenced by immunoSEQ multiplex PCR; TCRdb stores in-frame clones only, minus some. The table lists 70,000 to 80,000 clones, under 90% of them singletons. The sequenced sample was PBMCs. The receptors derive from a woman in her 50s with colorectal cancer.

This sequence joins TRBV9 and TRBJ2-3; 12 bases are shared with TRBD2. V lost 2 bases and J lost 1; bases outside the gene matches: 2. Germline loops: CDR1 SGDLS, CDR2 YYNGEE. The CDR3 spans 16 residues. DNA of the CDR3: TGTGCCAGCAGCGTCGCTAGCGGGGGGGGCACAGATACGCAGTATTTT. Its protein product is CASSVASGGGTDTQYF.

This rearrangement joins TRBV20-1 to TRBJ2-7; 8 nucleotides match TRBD2. V lost 4 bases to trimming and J lost 6 bases; unmatched junction nucleotides: 2. In germline, CDR1 is DFQATT, CDR2 SNEGSKA (reference sequence). The CDR3 has 11 amino acids. CDR3 coding DNA: TGCAGTGCTACGGGAGGGCGCGAGCAGTACGTC. Translation: CSATGGREQYV.

The V call is TRBV24-1, the J call TRBJ2-5; D not resolved. Between the trimmed V and J ends, which lost 2 bases and 1 base, there was a span of 10 bases. Looked up from germline, CDR1 is KGHDR and CDR2 is SFDVKD. This CDR3 contains 15 residues. DNA of the CDR3: TGTGCCACCAGTGATTGGGTGGCAAGCCAAGAGACCCAGTACTTC. The encoded protein is CATSDWVASQETQYF.

This clone is a singleton in its sample. The J gene is TRBJ2-3, the V gene TRBV18, with 9 positions matching TRBD1. V was clipped by 3 bases and J by 6 bases; unmatched bases: 10. There are 16 residues in the CDR3. Germline-derived CDR1 and CDR2 are KGHSH and LQKENI. The CDR3 DNA reads as TGTGCCAGCTCACCCCTGAGCCACAGGGGGCAGGATACGCAGTATTTT. Its translation: CASSPLSHRGQDTQYF.

The rearrangement uses TRBV28 and TRBJ2-5; 9 bases agree with TRBD2. The V and J ends lost 8 bases and 7 bases, in that order; junction bases with no gene match: 8. The CDR3 sequence is 13 residues long. CDR1 and CDR2 (germline): MDHEN, SYDVKM. The CDR3 DNA follows: TGTGCCAGCGGAGCGGGGGGAGGTCGGACCCAGTACTTC. Amino acid sequence: CASGAGGGRTQYF.

The chain has TRBV10-3 and TRBJ1-3; D call uncertain. The germline V and J ends were trimmed by 5 bases and 0 bases, with 8 bases remaining between them. This CDR3 is built from 14 residues. Per the germline V gene, CDR1 is ENHRY and CDR2 is SYGVKD. CDR3 amino acids: CAISSPLSGNTIYF. CDR3 in DNA: TGTGCCATCAGTTCACCCCTCTCTGGAAACACCATATATTTT.

This rearrangement joins TRBV21-1 to TRBJ2-5; the D call of TRBD1 is as the table states it, not checked on the DNA. TRBV21-1 is assigned pseudogene status. The CDR3 consists of 13 residues. CDR3 in amino acids: CASPRGREETQYF. The CDR3 DNA reads as TGTGCCAGCCCCAGGGGTAGGGAAGAGACCCAGTACTTC.

J is TRBJ2-5 and V is TRBV18; D not certain. Germline V gene data show CDR1 as KGHSH and CDR2 as LQKENI. The CDR3 length is 14 residues. The ends were cut back, 4 bases at V and 4 bases at J, with 13 bases in the middle. The CDR3 protein is CASSRGSGPETQYF. In DNA, the CDR3 is TGTGCCAGCTCACGAGGATCTGGGCCAGAGACCCAGTACTTC.

The rearrangement uses TRBV3-1 (or the pseudogene TRBV3-2) and TRBJ1-3; D unresolved. CDR3 length equals 16 residues. Looked up from germline, CDR1 is LGHDT and CDR2 is YNNKEL (reference sequence). Trimming took off 5 bases at V and 4 bases at J, with 18 bases between the two ends. CDR3: CASSNWEGRGGNTIYF. For the CDR3, the DNA is TGTGCCAGCAGCAACTGGGAAGGCCGGGGAGGAAACACCATATATTTT.

The chain combines TRBV4-3 with TRBJ2-2; D possibly corresponds to TRBD2 (5 bases). Germline CDR1 reads LGHNA; CDR2 reads YSLEER. V lost 1 base and J lost 2, with 11 bases in between. This CDR3 spans 16 amino acids. CDR3 sequence (DNA): TGCGCCAGCAGCCAAGGAGCAGGACTCAACACCGGGGAGCTGTTTTTT. This sequence encodes CASSQGAGLNTGELFF.

This chain connects TRBV28 to TRBJ2-3, with D unclear. V shed 4 bases and J shed 11 bases, with 10 bases lying between them. The germline gives CDR1 MDHEN, CDR2 SYDVKM. The CDR3 runs 11 residues. The CDR3 sequence: CASSSAHGQYF. The CDR3 DNA sequence: TGTGCCAGCAGTTCCGCCCATGGGCAGTATTTT.

In its sample, this clone was seen many times. The genes are TRBV5-6 and TRBJ1-5; weak D call: TRBD1 (5 bases). V dropped 0 bases and J dropped 3 bases, with 16 bases sitting between them. The CDR3 covers 17 residues. Germline V lookup: CDR1 SGHDT, CDR2 YYEEEE. The CDR3 spells CASSLGGARIANQPQHF. The CDR3, as DNA: TGTGCCAGCAGCTTGGGCGGGGCCAGGATAGCCAATCAGCCCCAGCATTTT.

Turning to this clone: Other DNA sequences in this sample translate to the same CDR3. J is TRBJ2-5 and V is TRBV7-2; either TRBD1 or TRBD2 may supply D (6 bases each). The CDR3 length is 14 residues. The germline CDR1 and CDR2 sequences are SGHTA and FQGNSA. The ends were cut back, 1 base at V and 9 bases at J, with 15 bases in the middle. Here the CDR3 DNA reads TGTGCCAGCAGCTTAGGGGGGGCCCCCAGGGCCCAGTACTTC. The encoded protein is CASSLGGAPRAQYF.

CDR3: CSVAVTGDQPQHF. The CDR3 coding sequence is TGCAGCGTTGCGGTGACAGGGGATCAGCCCCAGCATTTT. The rearrangement uses TRBV29-1 and TRBJ1-5, with 8 bases matching TRBD1. Germline V gene lookup returns CDR1 SQVTM and CDR2 ANQGSEA. V was pared by 4 bases and J by 5 bases, with 4 bases of the junction left unmatched. This CDR3 comprises 13 residues. The full variable domain, rest sourced from reference TRBV29-1 and TRBJ1-5, is SAVISQKPSRDICQRGTSLTIQCQVDSQVTMMFWYRQQPGQSLTLIATANQGSEATYESGFVIDKFPISRPNLTFSTLTVSNMSPEDSSIYLCSVAVTGDQPQHFGDGTRLSIL.

V and J are TRBV3-1 (or the pseudogene TRBV3-2) and TRBJ1-5; D unclear. CDR3 length equals 15 residues. Germline CDR1 reads LGHDT; CDR2 reads YNNKEL (reference sequence). V lost 1 base and J lost 3, with 10 bases in between. The CDR3 region is CASSQGRVFNQPQHF. The CDR3 DNA sequence: TGTGCCAGCAGCCAAGGAAGGGTGTTCAATCAGCCCCAGCATTTT.

The chain links TRBV4-3 to TRBJ2-3; tentatively, D is TRBD2 (7 bases). CDR1 and CDR2 (germline): LGHNA, YSLEER. There are 16 residues in the CDR3. Trimming took 0 bases from V and 3 from J, leaving 13 bases between them. In nucleotides, the CDR3 is TGCGCCAGCAGCCAAGATCGGGGGGCTAGTACAGATACGCAGTATTTT. Protein: CASSQDRGASTDTQYF.

The chain is built from TRBV7-8 and TRBJ2-7; 8 nucleotides align to TRBD1. The ends lost 0 bases at V and 0 bases at J; junction bases unmatched: 7. This CDR3 spans 17 amino acids. The germline V gene has CDR1 SGHVS and CDR2 FQNEAQ. The CDR3 reads CASSLAQGQGSSYEQYV. Here the CDR3 DNA reads TGTGCCAGCAGCTTAGCGCAAGGACAGGGCAGCTCCTACGAGCAGTACGTC.

The chain uses TRBV19 and TRBJ2-3; D ambiguous. Germline V gene lookup returns CDR1 LNHDA and CDR2 SQIVND (reference sequence). The CDR3 loop spans 13 amino acids. Trimming removed 5 bases at V and 1 base at J, with 7 bases between. The CDR3 spells CASSAVGTDTQYF. The CDR3 nucleotides read TGTGCCAGTAGTGCGGTTGGCACAGATACGCAGTATTTT.

This chain joins TRBV12-5 and TRBJ2-1; possible D gene TRBD2, 6 bases. Germline V gives CDR1 LGHNT, CDR2 FRNRAP. V lost 7 bases, J lost 0 bases, and 13 bases lay in between. The CDR3 covers 15 residues. Here the CDR3 reads CASVFGGGSYNEQFF. The CDR3 nucleotides are TGTGCTAGTGTCTTCGGGGGAGGCTCCTACAATGAGCAGTTCTTC.

The chain joins TRBV7-9 to TRBJ1-5; TRBD1 is a possible D gene (6 bases). In germline, CDR1 is SEHNR, CDR2 FQNEAQ (reference sequence). Deletions cut 4 bases from V and 5 bases from J, with 12 bases between. This CDR3 region has 14 residues. The CDR3 nucleotides are TGTGCCAGCAGCTACACAGGGTTGGATCAGCCCCAGCATTTT. It codes for CASSYTGLDQPQHF.

The chain has TRBV18 and TRBJ1-2, with 7 nucleotides matching TRBD1. Germline V gives CDR1 KGHSH, CDR2 LQKENI. The CDR3 spans 14 residues. V lost 3 bases to trimming and J lost 2 bases; unmatched junction nucleotides: 3. DNA of the CDR3: TGTGCCAGCTCACCTGGGACAGTCAACTATGGCTACACCTTC. Encoded protein: CASSPGTVNYGYTF.

The chain couples TRBV5-8 to TRBJ1-5; TRBD1 agrees at 9 bases. Germline V CDR1 and CDR2: SGHTS, YDEGEE. The CDR3 totals 13 residues. Trimming at V came to 9 bases and at J to 3 bases, leaving 4 bases not matched to a gene. CDR3 loop: CATGTGNNQPQHF. The CDR3 region has the DNA TGTGCCACCGGGACAGGGAACAATCAGCCCCAGCATTTT.

The V gene is TRBV6-6, the J gene TRBJ1-5; a weak D match, TRBD1 (5 bases). Germline CDR1 MNHNY, CDR2 SVGAGI (reference sequence). Trimming removed 0 bases at V and 7 bases at J, with 13 bases between. The CDR3 sequence is 15 residues long. The CDR3 DNA reads TGTGCCAGCAGTTACTCGAATATTGGGGGACAGCCCCAGCATTTT. Translation: CASSYSNIGGQPQHF.

The chain employs TRBV4-3 and TRBJ1-5; D may be TRBD1 (5 bases). Trimming stripped 0 bases from V and 5 bases from J, with 8 bases between. The germline V gene encodes CDR1 LGHNA and CDR2 YSLEER. The CDR3 length is 14 residues. CDR3 protein: CASSQDMGDQPQHF. CDR3 DNA sequence: TGCGCCAGCAGCCAAGATATGGGGGATCAGCCCCAGCATTTT.

The CDR3 reads CASCRGGWTGELFF. The CDR3 region has the DNA TGTGCCAGCTGCCGGGGAGGGTGGACCGGGGAGCTGTTTTTT. V usage is TRBV7-8 and J usage is TRBJ2-2; TRBD2 aligns across 7 bases. Germline V gene sequence: CDR1 SGHVS, CDR2 FQNEAQ. This CDR3 region has 14 residues. V gave up 8 bases and J gave up 5 bases; unmatched junction bases: 8.

The rearrangement uses TRBV19 and TRBJ1-2, with D possibly being TRBD1 (6 bases). CDR3 length: 14 amino acids. The germline V and J ends were trimmed by 11 bases and 6 bases, with 22 bases remaining between them. Germline V gives CDR1 LNHDA, CDR2 SQIVND (reference sequence). CDR3 in amino acids: CASKTWRTVHGYTF. The CDR3 region has the DNA TGTGCCTCAAAAACATGGAGGACAGTTCATGGCTACACCTTC.

The chain uses TRBV7-3 and TRBJ2-1; maybe TRBD1 (5 bases). The germline gives CDR1 SGHTA, CDR2 FQGTGA. Trimming removed 5 bases from V and 0 bases from J, with 11 bases in between. CDR3 length equals 15 residues. In DNA form, the CDR3 reads TGTGCCAGCAGCCCGACAGAGAGCTCCTACAATGAGCAGTTCTTC. Translating gives CASSPTESSYNEQFF.

V gene TRBV4-1 combines with J gene TRBJ2-1; D is perhaps TRBD1 or TRBD2 (5 bases each). The CDR3 runs 14 residues. Looked up from germline, CDR1 is MGHRA and CDR2 is YSYEKL. Trimming shortened V by 0 bases and J by 6 bases, and 9 bases separated the two germline ends. The CDR3 is CASSQEPGANEQFF. The CDR3 DNA sequence: TGCGCCAGCAGCCAAGAACCCGGGGCCAATGAGCAGTTCTTC.

This rearrangement joins TRBV6-5 to TRBJ1-1; the D gene is possibly TRBD1 (5 bases). CDR1 is MNHEY and CDR2 is SVGAGI in the germline V gene. The CDR3 runs 14 residues. The V gene lost 8 bases and the J gene lost 5 bases, with 18 bases spanning the gap. The CDR3 DNA sequence: TGTGCCAGCCTCATCGGGGGAAGAGGGACTGAAGCTTTCTTT. This translates into CASLIGGRGTEAFF.

The genes are TRBV6-5 and TRBJ2-7; D might be TRBD2 (6 bases). Trimming removed 6 bases at V and 6 bases at J, with 15 bases between. Germline CDR1 and CDR2: MNHEY and SVGAGI. The CDR3 consists of 13 residues. This CDR3 reads CASREGTLLEQYV. DNA of the CDR3: TGTGCCAGCAGGGAGGGAACCCTGCTCGAGCAGTACGTC.

The rearrangement links TRBV30 to TRBJ1-5; D call uncertain. The CDR3 consists of 16 residues. Germline-derived CDR1 and CDR2 are GTSNPN and SVGIG (reference sequence). V was shortened by 0 bases and J by 0 bases, with 12 bases between the two germline ends. The CDR3 bases are TGTGCCTGGAGTGTCCCGTCACCTTATAGCAATCAGCCCCAGCATTTT. The encoded protein is CAWSVPSPYSNQPQHF.

The chain couples TRBV24-1 to TRBJ1-1; D is unclear. V was trimmed by 5 bases and J by 6 bases, leaving 15 bases between them. This CDR3 has 14 residues. CDR1 is KGHDR and CDR2 is SFDVKD in the germline V gene. CDR3 loop: CATSVLEGLPEAFF. The CDR3 DNA follows: TGTGCCACCAGTGTGCTTGAGGGCCTCCCTGAAGCTTTCTTT.